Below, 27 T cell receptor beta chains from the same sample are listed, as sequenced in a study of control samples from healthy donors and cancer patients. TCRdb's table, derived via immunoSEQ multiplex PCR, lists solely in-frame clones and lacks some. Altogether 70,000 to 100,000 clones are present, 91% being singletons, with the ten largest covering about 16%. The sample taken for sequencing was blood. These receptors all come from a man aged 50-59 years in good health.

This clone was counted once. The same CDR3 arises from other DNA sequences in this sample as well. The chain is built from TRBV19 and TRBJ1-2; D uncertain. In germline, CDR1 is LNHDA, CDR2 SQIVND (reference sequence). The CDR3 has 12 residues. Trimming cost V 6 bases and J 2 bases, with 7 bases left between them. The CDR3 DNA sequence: TGTGCCAGTAGGACGGGGAACTATGGCTACACCTTC. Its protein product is CASRTGNYGYTF.

The DNA for the CDR3 is TGTGCCAGCAGCTGGGGTTCAGCTGGGGCCAACGTCCTGACTTTC. Its translation is CASSWGSAGANVLTF. The V and J genes are TRBV7-6 and TRBJ2-6; D uncertain. The CDR3 has 15 residues. Germline V gives CDR1 SGHVS, CDR2 FNYEAQ. Trimming removed 4 bases from V and 2 bases from J, with 9 bases in between.

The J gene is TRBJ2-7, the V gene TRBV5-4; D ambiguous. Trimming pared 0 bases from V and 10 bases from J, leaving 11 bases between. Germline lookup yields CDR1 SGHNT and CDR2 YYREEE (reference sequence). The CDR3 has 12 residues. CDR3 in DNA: TGTGCCAGCAGCTTGGACGGTACGGATCAGTACTTC. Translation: CASSLDGTDQYF.

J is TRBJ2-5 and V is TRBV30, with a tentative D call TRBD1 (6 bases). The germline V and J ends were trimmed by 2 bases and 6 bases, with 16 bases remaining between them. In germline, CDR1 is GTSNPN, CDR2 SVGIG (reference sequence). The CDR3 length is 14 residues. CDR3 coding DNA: TGTGCCTGGAGTCCATCACAGGGTAGGAAGACCCAGTACTTC. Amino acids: CAWSPSQGRKTQYF. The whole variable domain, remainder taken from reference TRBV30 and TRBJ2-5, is SQTIHQWPATLVQPVGSPLSLECTVEGTSNPNLYWYRQAAGRGLQLLFYSVGIGQISSEVPQNLSASRPQDRQFILSSKKLLLSDSGFYLCAWSPSQGRKTQYFGPGTRLLVL.

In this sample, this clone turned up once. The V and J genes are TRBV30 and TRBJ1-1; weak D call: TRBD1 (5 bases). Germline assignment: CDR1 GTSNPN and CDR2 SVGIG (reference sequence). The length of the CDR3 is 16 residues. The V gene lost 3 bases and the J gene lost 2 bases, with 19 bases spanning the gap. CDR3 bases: TGTGCCTGGAGCCCCCTTTTCAGGGCGGGTAACACTGAAGCTTTCTTT. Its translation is CAWSPLFRAGNTEAFF. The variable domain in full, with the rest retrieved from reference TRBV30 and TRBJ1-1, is SQTIHQWPATLVQPVGSPLSLECTVEGTSNPNLYWYRQAAGRGLQLLFYSVGIGQISSEVPQNLSASRPQDRQFILSSKKLLLSDSGFYLCAWSPLFRAGNTEAFFGQGTRLTVV.

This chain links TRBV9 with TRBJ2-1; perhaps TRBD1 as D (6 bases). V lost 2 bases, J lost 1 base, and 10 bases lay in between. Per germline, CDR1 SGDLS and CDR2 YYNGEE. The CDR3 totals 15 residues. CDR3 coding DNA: TGTGCCAGCAGCGTTAGGGGGAATTCCTACAATGAGCAGTTCTTC. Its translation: CASSVRGNSYNEQFF.

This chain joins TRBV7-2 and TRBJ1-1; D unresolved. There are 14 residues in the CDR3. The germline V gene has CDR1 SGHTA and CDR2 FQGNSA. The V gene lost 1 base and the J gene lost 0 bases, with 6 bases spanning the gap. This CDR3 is CASSLVTLNTEAFF. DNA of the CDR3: TGTGCCAGCAGCTTAGTCACTCTGAACACTGAAGCTTTCTTT.

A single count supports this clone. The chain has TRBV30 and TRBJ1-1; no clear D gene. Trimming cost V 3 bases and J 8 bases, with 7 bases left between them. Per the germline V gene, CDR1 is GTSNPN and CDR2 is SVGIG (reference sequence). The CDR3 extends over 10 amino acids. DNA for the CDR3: TGTGCCTGGAGCCGACGAGAAGCTTTCTTT. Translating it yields CAWSRREAFF.

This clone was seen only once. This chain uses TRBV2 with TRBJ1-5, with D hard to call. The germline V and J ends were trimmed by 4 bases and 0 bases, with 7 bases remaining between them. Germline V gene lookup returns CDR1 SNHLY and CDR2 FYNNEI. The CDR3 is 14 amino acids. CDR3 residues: CASSVLFSNQPQHF. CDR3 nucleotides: TGTGCCAGCAGTGTCCTTTTTAGCAATCAGCCCCAGCATTTT.

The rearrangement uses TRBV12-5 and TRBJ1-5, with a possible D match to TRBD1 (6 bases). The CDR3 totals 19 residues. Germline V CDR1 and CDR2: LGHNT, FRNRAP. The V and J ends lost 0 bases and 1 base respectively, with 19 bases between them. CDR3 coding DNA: TGTGCTAGTGGTTTGGTACCACTCCCAGGGGAAAGAAGCAATCAGCCCCAGCATTTT. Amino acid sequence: CASGLVPLPGERSNQPQHF.

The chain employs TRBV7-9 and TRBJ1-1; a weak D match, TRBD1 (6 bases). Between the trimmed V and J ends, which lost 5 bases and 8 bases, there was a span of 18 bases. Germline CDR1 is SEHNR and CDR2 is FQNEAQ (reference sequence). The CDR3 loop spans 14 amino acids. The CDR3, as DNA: TGTGCCAGCAGCAGTGGGACACACAAGGGGGAAGCTTTCTTT. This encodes CASSSGTHKGEAFF.

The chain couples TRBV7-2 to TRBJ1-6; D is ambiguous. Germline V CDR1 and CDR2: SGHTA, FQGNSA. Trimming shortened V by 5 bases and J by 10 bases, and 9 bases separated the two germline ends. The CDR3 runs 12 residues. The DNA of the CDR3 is TGTGCCAGCAGCACCAGAGGATCACCCCTCCACTTT. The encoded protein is CASSTRGSPLHF.

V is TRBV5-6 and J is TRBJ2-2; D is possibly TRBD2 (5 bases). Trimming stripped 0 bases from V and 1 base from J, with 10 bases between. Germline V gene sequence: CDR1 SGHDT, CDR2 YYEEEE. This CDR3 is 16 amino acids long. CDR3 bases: TGTGCCAGCAGCTTGGCCTTAGCGCTGAACACCGGGGAGCTGTTTTTT. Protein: CASSLALALNTGELFF.

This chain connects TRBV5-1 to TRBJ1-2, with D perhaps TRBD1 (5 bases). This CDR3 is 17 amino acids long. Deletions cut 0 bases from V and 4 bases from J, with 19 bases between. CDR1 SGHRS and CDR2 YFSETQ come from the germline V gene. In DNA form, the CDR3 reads TGCGCCAGCAGCTTGGCCCCCGAGCCCAGGGCCCCCTATGGCTACACCTTC. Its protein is CASSLAPEPRAPYGYTF. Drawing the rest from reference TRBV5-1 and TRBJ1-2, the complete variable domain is KAGVTQTPRYLIKTRGQQVTLSCSPISGHRSVSWYQQTPGQGLQFLFEYFSETQRNKGNFPGRFSGRQFSNSRSEMNVSTLELGDSALYLCASSLAPEPRAPYGYTFGSGTRLTVV.

CDR3 amino acids: CASSIQLLSYNEQFF. CDR3 nucleotide sequence: TGTGCCAGCAGCATTCAGTTACTCTCCTACAATGAGCAGTTCTTC. The V call is TRBV14, the J call TRBJ2-1; D is uncertain. This CDR3 spans 15 amino acids. Germline CDR1 SGHDN, CDR2 FVKESK. V was cut by 5 bases and J by 0 bases, with 11 bases left in between.

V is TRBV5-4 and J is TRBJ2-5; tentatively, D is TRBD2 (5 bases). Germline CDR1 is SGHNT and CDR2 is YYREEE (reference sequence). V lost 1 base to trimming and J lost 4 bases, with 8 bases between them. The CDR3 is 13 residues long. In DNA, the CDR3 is TGTGCCAGCAGCTTGTTAGGAGGAGAGACCCAGTACTTC. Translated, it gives CASSLLGGETQYF.

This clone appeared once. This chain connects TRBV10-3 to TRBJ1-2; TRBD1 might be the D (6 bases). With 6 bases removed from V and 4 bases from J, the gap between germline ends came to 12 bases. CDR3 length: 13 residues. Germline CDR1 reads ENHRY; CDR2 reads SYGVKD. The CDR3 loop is CAISADSLYGYTF. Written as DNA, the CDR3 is TGTGCCATCAGCGCGGACAGCCTCTATGGCTACACCTTC.

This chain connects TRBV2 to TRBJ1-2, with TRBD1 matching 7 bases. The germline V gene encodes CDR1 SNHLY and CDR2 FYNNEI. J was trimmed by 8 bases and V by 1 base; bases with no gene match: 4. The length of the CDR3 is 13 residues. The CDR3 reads CASSEVQGEGYTF. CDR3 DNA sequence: TGTGCCAGCAGTGAAGTTCAGGGGGAAGGCTACACCTTC.

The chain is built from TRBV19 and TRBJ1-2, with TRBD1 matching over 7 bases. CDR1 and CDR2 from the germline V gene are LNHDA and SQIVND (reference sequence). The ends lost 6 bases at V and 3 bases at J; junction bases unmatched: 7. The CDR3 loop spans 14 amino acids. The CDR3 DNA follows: TGTGCCAGTAGACAAAACAGGGGACACTATGGCTACACCTTC. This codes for CASRQNRGHYGYTF.

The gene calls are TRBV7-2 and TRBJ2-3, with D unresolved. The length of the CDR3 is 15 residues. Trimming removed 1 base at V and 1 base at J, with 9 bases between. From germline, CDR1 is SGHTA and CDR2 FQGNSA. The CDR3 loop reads CASSLVFGGTDTQYF. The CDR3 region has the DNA TGTGCCAGCAGCTTAGTATTCGGCGGCACAGATACGCAGTATTTT.

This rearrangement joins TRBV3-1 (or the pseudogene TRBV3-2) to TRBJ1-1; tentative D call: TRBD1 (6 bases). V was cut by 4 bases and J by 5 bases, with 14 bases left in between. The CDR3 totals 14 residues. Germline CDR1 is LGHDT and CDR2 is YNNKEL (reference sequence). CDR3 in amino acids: CASSRQQGTTEAFF. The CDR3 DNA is TGTGCCAGCAGCCGGCAACAGGGTACGACTGAAGCTTTCTTT.

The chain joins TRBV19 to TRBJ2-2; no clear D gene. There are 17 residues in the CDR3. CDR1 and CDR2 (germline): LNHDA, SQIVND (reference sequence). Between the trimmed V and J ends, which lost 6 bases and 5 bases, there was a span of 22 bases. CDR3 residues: CASSGRGLNLWTGELFF. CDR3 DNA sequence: TGTGCCAGTAGCGGGCGCGGTTTAAACCTCTGGACCGGGGAGCTGTTTTTT.

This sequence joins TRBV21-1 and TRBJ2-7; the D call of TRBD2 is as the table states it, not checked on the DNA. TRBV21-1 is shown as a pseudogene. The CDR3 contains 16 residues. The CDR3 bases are TGTGCCAGCAGCAAACTGCTCTGGCTAGCAATCCGCGAGCAGTACTTC. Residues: CASSKLLWLAIREQYF.

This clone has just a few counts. CDR3 sequence: CASSQVTGGNQPQHF. CDR3 DNA sequence: TGTGCCAGCAGCCAAGTAACAGGGGGCAATCAGCCCCAGCATTTT. V gene TRBV4-2 combines with J gene TRBJ1-5, with TRBD1 matching 7 bases. The junction had 2 bases not matched to a gene; V was cut back by 1 base and J by 2 bases. CDR1 and CDR2 (germline): LGHNA, YNFKEQ. The CDR3 is 15 residues long.

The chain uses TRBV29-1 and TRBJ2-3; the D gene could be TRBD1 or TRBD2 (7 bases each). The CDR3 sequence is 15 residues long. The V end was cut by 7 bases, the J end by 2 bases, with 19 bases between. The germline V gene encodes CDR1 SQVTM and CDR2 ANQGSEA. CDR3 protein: CSAEGGDRSTDTQYF. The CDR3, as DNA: TGCAGCGCAGAGGGGGGGGACAGATCCACAGATACGCAGTATTTT.

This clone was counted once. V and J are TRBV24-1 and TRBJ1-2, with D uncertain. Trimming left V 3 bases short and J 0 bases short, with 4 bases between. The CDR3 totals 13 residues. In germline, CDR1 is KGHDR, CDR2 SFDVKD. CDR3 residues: CATSDETNYGYTF. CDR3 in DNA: TGTGCCACCAGTGATGAAACTAACTATGGCTACACCTTC.

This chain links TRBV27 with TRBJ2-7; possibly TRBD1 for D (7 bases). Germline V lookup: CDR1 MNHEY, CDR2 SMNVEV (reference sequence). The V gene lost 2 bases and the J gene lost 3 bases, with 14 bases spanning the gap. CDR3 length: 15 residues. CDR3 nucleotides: TGTGCCAGCAGTTTAGCGACAGGGACTTACTACGAGCAGTACTTC. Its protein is CASSLATGTYYEQYF.